This note documents a single T cell receptor beta chain sequence. This entry is derived from a study of blood T cell repertoires in COVID-19. About the study: Samples came from the United States, Italy and Spain, spanning acute and convalescent COVID-19. PBMCs, B-cell-depleted T cells, or T cells provided the cDNA or gDNA that made up the material.

The germline V gene encodes CDR1 MNHEY and CDR2 SVGAGI. Trimming took 7 bases from V and 5 from J; bases not matched to a gene: 8. This CDR3 region has 14 residues. In the authors' methods: Reference gene primers were amplified, and this amplification served to estimate nucleated cell counts. The table came from immunoSEQ multiplex PCR; TCRdb's copy has only in-frame clones and leaves some out. V and J calls and clone size are those listed in that table; D and trimming were worked out from the DNA. The table includes under 70,000 clones, roughly 75% detected once. The sequencing input was peripheral blood. The J gene is TRBJ2-1, the V gene TRBV6-5, with 7 bases lining up with TRBD2. This sequence originates from a human donor in a cohort sampled during active COVID-19. The CDR3 loop reads CASKAASGNNEQFF. CDR3 DNA: TGTGCCAGCAAGGCGGCTAGCGGAAACAATGAGCAGTTCTTC.